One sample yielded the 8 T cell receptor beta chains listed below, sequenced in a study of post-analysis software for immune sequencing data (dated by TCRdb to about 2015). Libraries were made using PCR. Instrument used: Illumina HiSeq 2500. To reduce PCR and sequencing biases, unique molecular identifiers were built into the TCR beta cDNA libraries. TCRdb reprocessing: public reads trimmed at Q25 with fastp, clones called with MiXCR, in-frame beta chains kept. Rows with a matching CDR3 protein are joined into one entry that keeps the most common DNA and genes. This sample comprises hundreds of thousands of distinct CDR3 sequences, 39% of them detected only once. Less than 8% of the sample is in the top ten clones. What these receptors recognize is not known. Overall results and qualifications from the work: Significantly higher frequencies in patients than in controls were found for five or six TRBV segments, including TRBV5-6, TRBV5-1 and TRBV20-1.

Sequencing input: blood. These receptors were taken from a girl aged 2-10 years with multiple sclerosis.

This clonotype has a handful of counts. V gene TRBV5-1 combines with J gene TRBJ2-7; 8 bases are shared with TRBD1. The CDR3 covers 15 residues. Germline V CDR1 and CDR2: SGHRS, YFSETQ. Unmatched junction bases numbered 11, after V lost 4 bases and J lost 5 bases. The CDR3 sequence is CASSSRQGRLHEQYF. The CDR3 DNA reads TGCGCCAGCAGCAGTCGACAGGGGAGGCTCCACGAGCAGTACTTC.

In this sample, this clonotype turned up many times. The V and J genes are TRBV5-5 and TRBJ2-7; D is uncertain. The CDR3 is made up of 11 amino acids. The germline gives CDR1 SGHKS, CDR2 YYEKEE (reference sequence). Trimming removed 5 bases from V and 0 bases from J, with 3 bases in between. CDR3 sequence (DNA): TGTGCCAGCAGTATCTCCTACGAGCAGTACTTC. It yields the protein CASSISYEQYF.

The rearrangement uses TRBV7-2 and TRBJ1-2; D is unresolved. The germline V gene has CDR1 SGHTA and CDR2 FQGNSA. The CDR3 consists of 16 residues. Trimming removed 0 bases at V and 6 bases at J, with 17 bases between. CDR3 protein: CASSLASVGRSDGYTF. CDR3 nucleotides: TGTGCCAGCAGCTTAGCCTCTGTTGGACGGTCGGATGGCTACACCTTC.

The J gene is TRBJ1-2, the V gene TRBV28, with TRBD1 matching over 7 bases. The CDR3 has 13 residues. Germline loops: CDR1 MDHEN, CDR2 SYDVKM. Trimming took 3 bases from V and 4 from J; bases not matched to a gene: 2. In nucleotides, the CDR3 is TGTGCCAGCAGTTTCCGACAGGGCTATGGCTACACCTTC. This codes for CASSFRQGYGYTF.

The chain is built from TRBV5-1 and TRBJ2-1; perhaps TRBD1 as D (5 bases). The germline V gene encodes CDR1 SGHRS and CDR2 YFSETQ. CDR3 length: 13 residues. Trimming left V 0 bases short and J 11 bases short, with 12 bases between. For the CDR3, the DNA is TGCGCCAGCAGCTTGGAGGGGCGGTATAAGCAGTTCTTC. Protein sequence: CASSLEGRYKQFF.

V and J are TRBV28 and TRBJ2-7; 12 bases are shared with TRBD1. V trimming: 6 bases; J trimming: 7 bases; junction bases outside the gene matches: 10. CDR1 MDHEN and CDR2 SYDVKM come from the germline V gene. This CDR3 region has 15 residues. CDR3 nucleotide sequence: TGTGCCAGCAGCTCCAGGGGGACAGGGGGCTATGAGCAGTACTTC. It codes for CASSSRGTGGYEQYF.

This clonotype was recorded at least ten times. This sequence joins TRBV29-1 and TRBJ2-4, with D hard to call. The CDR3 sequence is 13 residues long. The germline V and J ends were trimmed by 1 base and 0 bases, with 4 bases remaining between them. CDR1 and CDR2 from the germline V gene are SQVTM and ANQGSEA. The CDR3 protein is CSVEGLAKNIQYF. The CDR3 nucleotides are TGCAGCGTTGAAGGCCTAGCCAAAAACATTCAGTACTTC.

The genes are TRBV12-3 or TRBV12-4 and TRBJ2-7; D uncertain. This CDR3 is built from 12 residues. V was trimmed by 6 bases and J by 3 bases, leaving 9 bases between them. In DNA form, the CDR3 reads TGTGCCAGCAGCGAACAGTTCTACGAGCAGTACTTC. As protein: CASSEQFYEQYF.